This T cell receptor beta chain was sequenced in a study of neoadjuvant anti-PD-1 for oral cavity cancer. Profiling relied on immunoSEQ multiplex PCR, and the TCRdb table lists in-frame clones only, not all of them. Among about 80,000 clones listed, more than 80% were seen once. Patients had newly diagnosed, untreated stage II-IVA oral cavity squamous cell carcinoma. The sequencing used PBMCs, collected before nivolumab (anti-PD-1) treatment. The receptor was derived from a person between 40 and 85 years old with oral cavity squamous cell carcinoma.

For the CDR3, the DNA is TGTGCCAGCAAGATACAAGATACGCAGTATTTT. Encoded protein: CASKIQDTQYF. This chain connects TRBV2 to TRBJ2-3; D is uncertain. V lost 7 bases and J 5 bases, leaving 7 bases between the germline ends. The CDR3 length is 11 residues. Germline V CDR1 and CDR2: SNHLY, FYNNEI.